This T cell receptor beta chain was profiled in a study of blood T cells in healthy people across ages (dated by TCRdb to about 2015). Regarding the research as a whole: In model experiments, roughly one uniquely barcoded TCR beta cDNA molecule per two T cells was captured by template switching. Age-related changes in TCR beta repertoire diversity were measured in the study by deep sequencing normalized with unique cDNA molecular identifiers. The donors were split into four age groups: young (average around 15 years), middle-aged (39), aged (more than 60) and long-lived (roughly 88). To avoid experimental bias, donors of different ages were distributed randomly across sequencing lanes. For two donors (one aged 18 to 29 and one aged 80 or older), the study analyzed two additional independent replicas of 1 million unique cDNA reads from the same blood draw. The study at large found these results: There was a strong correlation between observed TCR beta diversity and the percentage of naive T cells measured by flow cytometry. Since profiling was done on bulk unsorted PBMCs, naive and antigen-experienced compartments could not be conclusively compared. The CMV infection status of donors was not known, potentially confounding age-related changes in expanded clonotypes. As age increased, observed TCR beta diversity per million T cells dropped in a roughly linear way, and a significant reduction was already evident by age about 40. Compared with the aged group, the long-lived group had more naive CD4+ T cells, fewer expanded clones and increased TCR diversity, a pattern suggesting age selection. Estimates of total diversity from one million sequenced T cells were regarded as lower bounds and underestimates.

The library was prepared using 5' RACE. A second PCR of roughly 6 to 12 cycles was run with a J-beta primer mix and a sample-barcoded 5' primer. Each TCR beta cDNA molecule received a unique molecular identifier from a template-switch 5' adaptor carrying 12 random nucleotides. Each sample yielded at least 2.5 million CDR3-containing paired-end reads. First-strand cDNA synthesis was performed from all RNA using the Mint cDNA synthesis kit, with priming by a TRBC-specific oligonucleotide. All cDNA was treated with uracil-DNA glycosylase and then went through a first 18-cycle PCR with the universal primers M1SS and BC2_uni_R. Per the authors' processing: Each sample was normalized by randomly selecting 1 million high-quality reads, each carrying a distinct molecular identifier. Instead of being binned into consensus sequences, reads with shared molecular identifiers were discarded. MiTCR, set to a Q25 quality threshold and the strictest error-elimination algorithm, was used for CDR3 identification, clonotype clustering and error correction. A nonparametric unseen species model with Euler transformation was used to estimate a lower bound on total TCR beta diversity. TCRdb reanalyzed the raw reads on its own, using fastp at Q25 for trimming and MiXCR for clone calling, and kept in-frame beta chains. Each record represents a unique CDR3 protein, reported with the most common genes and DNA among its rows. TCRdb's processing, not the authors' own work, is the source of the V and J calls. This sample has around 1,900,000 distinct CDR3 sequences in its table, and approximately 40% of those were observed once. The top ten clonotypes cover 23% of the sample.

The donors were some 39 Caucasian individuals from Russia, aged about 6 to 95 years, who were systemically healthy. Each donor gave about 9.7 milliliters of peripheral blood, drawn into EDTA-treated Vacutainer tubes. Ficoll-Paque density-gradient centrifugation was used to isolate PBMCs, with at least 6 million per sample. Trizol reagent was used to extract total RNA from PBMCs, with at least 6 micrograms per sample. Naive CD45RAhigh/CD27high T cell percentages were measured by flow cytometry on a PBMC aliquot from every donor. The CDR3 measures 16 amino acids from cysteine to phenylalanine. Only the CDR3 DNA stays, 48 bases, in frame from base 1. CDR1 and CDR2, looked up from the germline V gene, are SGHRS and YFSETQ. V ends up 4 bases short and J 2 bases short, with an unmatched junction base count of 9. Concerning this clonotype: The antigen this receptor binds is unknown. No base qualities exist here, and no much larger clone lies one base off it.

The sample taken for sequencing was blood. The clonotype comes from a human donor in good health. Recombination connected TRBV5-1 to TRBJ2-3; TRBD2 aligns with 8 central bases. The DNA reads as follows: TGCGCCAGCAGCCCCGGACTAGCAACACACACAGATACGCAGTATTTT. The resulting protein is CASSPGLATHTDTQYF.